This T cell receptor beta chain was found in a study of shared T cell receptors in the human thymus. The sample holds one count of this clone. Germline V CDR1 and CDR2: SQVTM, ANQGSEA. CDR3 length: 13 amino acids. Trimming removed 7 bases from V and 0 bases from J, with 12 bases in between. Sequencing was performed with immunoSEQ multiplex PCR; in TCRdb, only in-frame clones are kept and a portion is missing. The sample contains some 640,000 clones, 87% of which appear only once. These data were likewise used in another study, on human thymus T cells.

The genes are TRBV29-1 and TRBJ1-1; no reliable D call. The sample was thymocytes. The receptor's source is a boy younger than two with a congenital heart defect. As DNA, the CDR3 is TGCAGCGCTGTGCGGGATATGAACACTGAAGCTTTCTTT. As protein: CSAVRDMNTEAFF.